Shown below are 21 T cell receptor beta chains from a single sample sequenced in a study of blood T cell repertoires in COVID-19. Here immunoSEQ multiplex PCR was the method, and the copy in TCRdb shows in-frame clones only, minus some. The sample contains 250,000 to 350,000 clones, 85% to 90% of which appear only once. The sample consisted of peripheral blood. The receptor set was obtained from a woman in her fifties or sixties with COVID-19, enrolled during active disease.

The J gene is TRBJ1-4, the V gene TRBV9; 8 bases are a match to TRBD1. The germline gives CDR1 SGDLS, CDR2 YYNGEE. The ends lost 3 bases at V and 7 bases at J; junction bases unmatched: 5. The CDR3 length is 14 residues. This CDR3 is CASSGRQGSEKLFF. The CDR3 nucleotides are TGTGCCAGCAGCGGACGACAGGGGAGTGAAAAACTGTTTTTT.

In this sample, this clone turned up a few times. The V gene is TRBV5-4, the J gene TRBJ2-7, with 8 bases that match TRBD2. The CDR3 loop spans 16 amino acids. Looked up from germline, CDR1 is SGHNT and CDR2 is YYREEE (reference sequence). Trimming at V came to 5 bases and at J to 5 bases, leaving 15 bases not matched to a gene. CDR3 sequence reads: CASRGGASGSSHEQYF. In nucleotides, the CDR3 is TGTGCCAGCAGGGGGGGGGCGAGCGGGAGCAGTCACGAGCAGTACTTC.

The V and J genes are TRBV7-2 and TRBJ2-7, with TRBD1 matching 12 bases. This CDR3 spans 16 amino acids. J gave up 6 bases and V 5 bases, and 11 bases lay outside the gene matches. CDR1 and CDR2 from the germline V gene are SGHTA and FQGNSA. The DNA of the CDR3 is TGTGCCAGCAGCCCGGGACCGGGACAGGGGGCAGCCGAGCAGTACTTC. It codes for CASSPGPGQGAAEQYF.

V is TRBV7-2 and J is TRBJ2-7, with 9 nucleotides matching TRBD1. Germline-derived CDR1 and CDR2 are SGHTA and FQGNSA. J gave up 5 bases and V 5 bases, and 7 bases lay outside the gene matches. This CDR3 comprises 14 residues. The CDR3 region is CASSTGTGKNEQYF. As DNA, the CDR3 is TGTGCCAGCAGCACCGGGACAGGGAAAAACGAGCAGTACTTC.

The CDR3 bases are TGTGCCAGCAGCGTCGCCGGGACACCCTATAATTCACCCCTCCACTTT. This codes for CASSVAGTPYNSPLHF. The J gene is TRBJ1-6, the V gene TRBV9; possible D gene TRBD1, 6 bases. Germline V gene sequence: CDR1 SGDLS, CDR2 YYNGEE. The CDR3 loop spans 16 amino acids. V was clipped by 2 bases and J by 2 bases, with 11 bases between them.

This clone has a single count. The chain carries TRBV3-1 (or the pseudogene TRBV3-2) and TRBJ1-2; TRBD1 matches 8 bases. Germline lookup yields CDR1 LGHDT and CDR2 YNNKEL (reference sequence). CDR3 size: 13 residues. V was pared by 1 base and J by 7 bases, with 2 bases of the junction left unmatched. CDR3: CASSQGTGSGYTF. The CDR3 DNA is TGTGCCAGCAGCCAAGGGACAGGGAGTGGCTACACCTTC.

As for this clone: Other DNA sequences in the same sample also yield this CDR3. The V call is TRBV19, the J call TRBJ2-5; D may be TRBD1 (6 bases). V was shortened by 6 bases and J by 0 bases, with 8 bases between the two germline ends. The CDR3 has 13 amino acids. Germline V gives CDR1 LNHDA, CDR2 SQIVND (reference sequence). For the CDR3, the DNA is TGTGCCAGTAGGGACAGAAACCAAGAGACCCAGTACTTC. Translated, it gives CASRDRNQETQYF.

Here the CDR3 reads CASSLTGGYEQYF. The CDR3 DNA sequence: TGTGCCAGCAGCTTAACAGGGGGGTACGAGCAGTACTTC. The rearrangement uses TRBV7-6 and TRBJ2-7; 8 positions agree with TRBD1. V lost 2 bases and J lost 4; bases outside the gene matches: 1. The length of the CDR3 is 13 residues. The V gene's germline CDR1 is SGHVS and CDR2 FNYEAQ.

The genes are TRBV13 and TRBJ2-4, with TRBD1 matching 8 bases. With V trimmed by 2 bases and J by 5 bases, 8 bases remained unmatched. CDR3 length equals 16 residues. The germline V gene encodes CDR1 PRHDT and CDR2 FYEKMQ (reference sequence). The CDR3 DNA reads TGTGCCAGCAGCTTACGCCGACAGGGGATAGAAAACATTCAGTACTTC. It encodes CASSLRRQGIENIQYF.

V is TRBV6-1 and J is TRBJ1-2; 8 nucleotides match TRBD1. Trimming removed 2 bases from V and 6 bases from J; junction bases left unmatched: 14. The germline V gene has CDR1 MNHNS and CDR2 SASEGT. The length of the CDR3 is 17 residues. The CDR3 region has the DNA TGTGCCAGCAGTGAAACCCCGACAGGGGCGGGGGTCCATGGCTACACCTTC. Translating gives CASSETPTGAGVHGYTF.

The chain links TRBV25-1 to TRBJ1-4; 11 nucleotides align to TRBD1. V trimming: 4 bases; J trimming: 0 bases; junction bases outside the gene matches: 4. Per the germline V gene, CDR1 is MGHDK and CDR2 is SYGVNS. The CDR3 sequence is 17 residues long. The CDR3 nucleotides read TGTGCCAGCAGTGGCAGGGACAGGGGGACAACTAATGAAAAACTGTTTTTT. Protein product: CASSGRDRGTTNEKLFF.

The CDR3 loop is CASSRDFSSETQYF. The CDR3 region has the DNA TGTGCCAGTAGCCGGGACTTTTCCTCAGAGACCCAGTACTTC. The rearrangement links TRBV19 to TRBJ2-5; D perhaps matches TRBD2 (6 bases). The V gene's germline CDR1 is LNHDA and CDR2 SQIVND (reference sequence). The CDR3 sequence is 14 residues long. Deletions cut 6 bases from V and 4 bases from J, with 15 bases between. The variable domain in full, with the rest retrieved from reference TRBV19 and TRBJ2-5, is DGGITQSPKYLFRKEGQNVTLSCEQNLNHDAMYWYRQDPGQGLRLIYYSQIVNDFQKGDIAEGYSVSREKKESFPLTVTSAQKNPTAFYLCASSRDFSSETQYFGPGTRLLVL.

The rearrangement links TRBV4-2 to TRBJ2-3; 14 bases are shared with TRBD2. Germline V gene data show CDR1 as LGHNA and CDR2 as YNFKEQ. The CDR3 is 19 amino acids. The J segment lost 0 bases and the V segment lost 4 bases, leaving 9 bases of the junction unmatched. The CDR3 region has the DNA TGTGCCAGCAGCCTATCCCCGGGACTAGCGGGAGTGAGCACAGATACGCAGTATTTT. Translating it yields CASSLSPGLAGVSTDTQYF.

The V call is TRBV29-1, the J call TRBJ1-2; the match to TRBD1 covers 7 bases. CDR1 is SQVTM, CDR2 ANQGSEA, per germline. There are 14 residues in the CDR3. With 6 bases clipped from V and 7 bases from J, the junction kept 14 bases outside the gene matches. The CDR3 DNA reads as TGCAGCGTGTTCGTCCACTCGACAGGGCTTGGCTACACCTTC. Protein product: CSVFVHSTGLGYTF.

The rearrangement joins TRBV6-2 or TRBV6-3 to TRBJ1-5; 10 bases are shared with TRBD1. Germline CDR1 is MNHEY and CDR2 is SVGEGT. The CDR3 loop spans 14 amino acids. The junction had 3 bases not matched to a gene; V was cut back by 5 bases and J by 5 bases. DNA of the CDR3: TGTGCCAGCAGTCGACAGGGGGCAGATCAGCCCCAGCATTTT. As protein: CASSRQGADQPQHF.

The gene calls are TRBV7-9 and TRBJ1-1; D might be TRBD1 (6 bases). Trimming took off 5 bases at V and 3 bases at J, with 13 bases between the two ends. Germline V gene sequence: CDR1 SEHNR, CDR2 FQNEAQ (reference sequence). The CDR3 is 14 residues long. The CDR3 DNA reads as TGTGCCAGCAGCACAGGGTTCCTGGACACTGAAGCTTTCTTT. Encoded protein: CASSTGFLDTEAFF.

The count of this clone is one. The rearrangement joins TRBV4-1 to TRBJ1-1; D unclear. The V end was cut by 0 bases, the J end by 7 bases, with 12 bases between. The germline V gene has CDR1 MGHRA and CDR2 YSYEKL. The CDR3 spans 14 residues. The CDR3 loop reads CASSQDPRSGEAFF. The CDR3 DNA sequence: TGCGCCAGCAGCCAAGATCCGAGATCGGGTGAAGCTTTCTTT.

V is TRBV23-1 and J is TRBJ1-2, with D possibly TRBD1 on 5 matching bases. TRBV23-1 is sorted into the ORF group, with uncertain function. Trimming removed 0 bases at V and 4 bases at J, with 18 bases between. The CDR3 totals 17 residues. CDR3: CASSQSAGDPLCYGYTF. The CDR3 DNA follows: TGCGCCAGCAGTCAATCGGCGGGGGACCCACTATGCTATGGCTACACCTTC.

The chain recombines TRBV15 with TRBJ1-6; 7 bases line up with TRBD1. Germline lookup yields CDR1 LNHNV and CDR2 YYDKDF (reference sequence). The V and J ends lost 4 bases and 6 bases, in that order; junction bases with no gene match: 6. CDR3 length: 15 residues. The CDR3 is CATSTRTGGNSPLHF. CDR3 DNA sequence: TGTGCCACCAGCACCCGGACAGGCGGTAATTCACCCCTCCACTTT.

This clone has a handful of counts. This chain uses TRBV10-1 with TRBJ2-3; no clear D gene. The CDR3 runs 15 residues. V lost 3 bases and J lost 6, with 16 bases in between. Germline V lookup: CDR1 WNHNN, CDR2 SYGVQD (reference sequence). The CDR3 spells CASSDGGVVFDTQYF. The CDR3 DNA reads as TGCGCCAGCAGTGACGGCGGAGTGGTCTTTGATACGCAGTATTTT.

CDR3 residues: CASSLQAGANVLTF. Here the CDR3 DNA reads TGTGCCAGCAGCTTGCAGGCTGGGGCCAACGTCCTGACTTTC. The J gene is TRBJ2-6, the V gene TRBV5-4; D unresolved. Trimming took off 1 base at V and 2 bases at J, with 4 bases between the two ends. In germline, CDR1 is SGHNT, CDR2 YYREEE (reference sequence). The CDR3 runs to 14 residues.